A single sample is the source of the 14 T cell receptor beta chains below, sequenced in a study of T-cell reconstitution after alpha-beta-depleted transplantation in children. Unique molecular identifiers were incorporated into the prepared TCRbeta library. In TCRdb, the PCR reads were re-called with MiXCR into one record per CDR3 protein. The sample comprises approximately 490,000 distinct CDR3 sequences, about 11% of which are singletons, and about 2.1% rests with the top ten. This specimen consisted of PBMCs, obtained before TCRalphabeta/CD19-depleted stem cell transplant. These TCRs come from a child under 10 years old with inherited bone marrow failure, due to receive a stem cell transplant.

This chain links TRBV2 with TRBJ2-7, with D possibly TRBD1 on 6 matching bases. This CDR3 has 12 amino acids. Trimming shortened V by 7 bases and J by 1 base, and 8 bases separated the two germline ends. Germline lookup yields CDR1 SNHLY and CDR2 FYNNEI. The CDR3 protein is CASMDSSYEQYF. The DNA for the CDR3 is TGTGCCAGCATGGACAGTTCCTACGAGCAGTACTTC. The full variable domain, with the rest looked up from reference TRBV2 and TRBJ2-7, is EPEVTQTPSHQVTQMGQEVILRCVPISNHLYFYWYRQILGQKVEFLVSFYNNEISEKSEIFDDQFSVERPDGSNFTLKIRSTKLEDSAMYFCASMDSSYEQYFGPGTRLTVT.

This clonotype was seen a single time. Since a much larger clone is just one base distant, this may be a read error. In this CDR3 the conserved last residue, phenylalanine or tryptophan, is missing, so a read error is likely. The J gene is TRBJ2-7, the V gene TRBV7-9, with 11 bases that match TRBD2. The CDR3 runs to 15 residues. V trimming: 2 bases; J trimming: 7 bases; junction bases outside the gene matches: 7. The germline CDR1 and CDR2 sequences are SEHNR and FQNEAQ (reference sequence). DNA for the CDR3: TGTGCCAGCAGCTTATCTCGGCTAGCGGGAGGTGAGCAGTACCTC. Encoded protein: CASSLSRLAGGEQYL.

This clonotype was found many times. The rearrangement links TRBV12-3 or TRBV12-4 to TRBJ2-7, with 8 positions matching TRBD1. V dropped 7 bases and J dropped 3; count of bases not matched to a gene: 5. There are 13 residues in the CDR3. The CDR3 DNA is TGTGCCAGCACCCTGGGACAGGTCTACGAGCAGTACTTC. This codes for CASTLGQVYEQYF.

The rearrangement links TRBV5-4 to TRBJ2-1, with TRBD2 matching over 13 bases. Germline CDR1 SGHNT, CDR2 YYREEE (reference sequence). V dropped 0 bases and J dropped 9; count of bases not matched to a gene: 3. The CDR3 totals 15 residues. DNA for the CDR3: TGTGCCAGCAGCTTGGTACTAGCGGGGGGGAGTGAGCAGTTCTTC. It is translated as CASSLVLAGGSEQFF.

This clonotype was found many times. J is TRBJ2-5 and V is TRBV5-1; D gene ambiguous. V lost 7 bases, J lost 4 bases, and 20 bases lay in between. This CDR3 comprises 15 residues. Germline values: CDR1 SGHRS, CDR2 YFSETQ. The CDR3 DNA sequence: TGCGCCAGCGGTGGTGAGAGGTCTTCGGGAGAGACCCAGTACTTC. Amino acids: CASGGERSSGETQYF. Full variable domain (missing parts from reference TRBV5-1 and TRBJ2-5): KAGVTQTPRYLIKTRGQQVTLSCSPISGHRSVSWYQQTPGQGLQFLFEYFSETQRNKGNFPGRFSGRQFSNSRSEMNVSTLELGDSALYLCASGGERSSGETQYFGPGTRLLVL.

A few counts support this clonotype. The gene calls are TRBV5-1 and TRBJ2-7, with D perhaps TRBD1 or TRBD2 (6 bases each). The germline CDR1 and CDR2 sequences are SGHRS and YFSETQ. Trimming shortened V by 0 bases and J by 0 bases, and 13 bases separated the two germline ends. This CDR3 spans 16 amino acids. CDR3 protein: CASSLGVGGLSYEQYF. CDR3 sequence (DNA): TGCGCCAGCAGCTTGGGTGTGGGGGGCCTCTCCTACGAGCAGTACTTC.

Ten or more counts support this clonotype. V usage is TRBV14 and J usage is TRBJ2-2; 11 bases are a match to TRBD1. J lost 4 bases, V lost 1 base, and 2 bases had no gene match. The CDR3 runs 16 residues. Germline V gene sequence: CDR1 SGHDN, CDR2 FVKESK. The DNA of the CDR3 is TGTGCCAGCAGCCAAGTCGGGACAGGGGGCACCGGGGAGCTGTTTTTT. Amino acid sequence: CASSQVGTGGTGELFF.

CDR3 DNA sequence: TGCGCCAGCAGTAACTTCAGGGGGCTCCTAAACACCGGGGAGCTGTTTTTT. It encodes CASSNFRGLLNTGELFF. This sequence joins TRBV4-3 and TRBJ2-2; 8 nucleotides match TRBD1. In germline, CDR1 is LGHNA, CDR2 YSLEER. After removal of 6 bases from V and 2 bases from J, the junction contained 11 bases not matched to a gene. CDR3 length equals 17 residues.

This clonotype occurred many times. This chain uses TRBV10-3 with TRBJ2-3; no clear D gene. Trimming removed 3 bases from V and 6 bases from J, with 7 bases in between. The CDR3 is made up of 12 amino acids. CDR1 and CDR2 (germline): ENHRY, SYGVKD. CDR3 residues: CAISDISDTQYF. The CDR3 nucleotides read TGTGCCATCAGTGATATATCCGATACGCAGTATTTT.

The chain uses TRBV12-3 or TRBV12-4 and TRBJ2-5; D possibly matches TRBD1 or TRBD2 (5 bases each). With 6 bases removed from V and 5 bases from J, the gap between germline ends came to 13 bases. The CDR3 consists of 13 residues. The DNA for the CDR3 is TGTGCCAGCAGCACGGACTGGGGGGAGACCCAGTACTTC. Translating it yields CASSTDWGETQYF.

V gene TRBV5-1 combines with J gene TRBJ2-4; 9 positions match TRBD1. The V and J ends lost 0 bases and 8 bases, in that order; junction bases with no gene match: 6. The CDR3 extends over 15 amino acids. Germline-derived CDR1 and CDR2 are SGHRS and YFSETQ. The CDR3 protein is CASSLDRGRGDIQYF. CDR3 DNA: TGCGCCAGCAGCTTGGACAGGGGGCGAGGGGACATTCAGTACTTC.

This clonotype was counted at least ten times. The J gene is TRBJ2-7, the V gene TRBV27; 10 nucleotides match TRBD2. V lost 2 bases and J lost 3; bases outside the gene matches: 7. Germline CDR1 reads MNHEY; CDR2 reads SMNVEV (reference sequence). The CDR3 covers 16 residues. Here the CDR3 reads CASSLGLAGAGYEQYF. The DNA for the CDR3 is TGTGCCAGCAGTTTAGGCCTAGCGGGAGCAGGCTACGAGCAGTACTTC.

This clonotype showed up many times. The chain employs TRBV4-3 and TRBJ2-3; possibly TRBD1 for D (5 bases). The germline gives CDR1 LGHNA, CDR2 YSLEER. V dropped 4 bases and J dropped 4 bases, with 15 bases sitting between them. This CDR3 is 15 amino acids long. The CDR3 nucleotides read TGCGCCAGCAGCCCCGTAACAGGAGTGGCAGATACGCAGTATTTT. It translates to CASSPVTGVADTQYF.

This clonotype was detected ten times or more. The V call is TRBV5-1, the J call TRBJ2-7; D call uncertain. Germline V gives CDR1 SGHRS, CDR2 YFSETQ. The V end lost 4 bases, the J end lost 0 bases, and 17 bases lay between the germline ends. The CDR3 covers 16 residues. This CDR3 reads CASSPGMGISSYEQYF. The CDR3 DNA reads as TGCGCCAGCAGCCCTGGCATGGGAATCAGCTCCTACGAGCAGTACTTC. Full variable domain (remainder filled in from reference TRBV5-1 and TRBJ2-7): KAGVTQTPRYLIKTRGQQVTLSCSPISGHRSVSWYQQTPGQGLQFLFEYFSETQRNKGNFPGRFSGRQFSNSRSEMNVSTLELGDSALYLCASSPGMGISSYEQYFGPGTRLTVT.